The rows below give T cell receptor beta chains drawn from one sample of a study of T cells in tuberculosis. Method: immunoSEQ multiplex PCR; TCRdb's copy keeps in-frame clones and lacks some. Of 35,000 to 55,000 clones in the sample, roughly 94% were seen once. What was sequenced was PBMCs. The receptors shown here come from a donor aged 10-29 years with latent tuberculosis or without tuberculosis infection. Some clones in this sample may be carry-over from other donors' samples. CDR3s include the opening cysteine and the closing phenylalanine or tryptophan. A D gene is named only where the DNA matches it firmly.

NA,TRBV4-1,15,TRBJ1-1,TGCGCCAGCAGCTCACCAACCCAGGCGAACACTGAAGCTTTCTTT,CASSSPTQANTEAFF
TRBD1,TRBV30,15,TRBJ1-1,TGTGCCTGGAGTACCCGGGACAGTCCGAACACTGAAGCTTTCTTT,CAWSTRDSPNTEAFF
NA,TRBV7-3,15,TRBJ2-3,TGTGCCAGCAGCTCCTTAGCGGAGAGCACAGATACGCAGTATTTT,CASSSLAESTDTQYF
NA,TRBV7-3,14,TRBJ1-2,TGTGCCAGCAGCTCCACAGGGACTAACTATGGCTACACCTTC,CASSSTGTNYGYTF
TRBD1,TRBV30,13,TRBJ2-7,TGTGCCTGGAGGAGACAGGGGGCAGACGAGCAGTACTTC,CAWRRQGADEQYF
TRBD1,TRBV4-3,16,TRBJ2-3,TGCGCCAGCAGCCGGAGCCGGGACAGGGGGCAGTATACGCAGTATTTT,CASSRSRDRGQYTQYF
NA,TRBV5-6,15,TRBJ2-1,TGTGCCAGCAGCTTGAGTGGGAGACGAGGTAATGAGCAGTTCTTC,CASSLSGRRGNEQFF
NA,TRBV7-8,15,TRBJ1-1,TGTGCCAGCAGCACGAGAGGCCACCGGGACACTGAAGCTTTCTTT,CASSTRGHRDTEAFF
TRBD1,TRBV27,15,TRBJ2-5,TGTGCCAGCAGTTTATACGGGACAGGGGGCTCTGGCCAGTACTTC,CASSLYGTGGSGQYF
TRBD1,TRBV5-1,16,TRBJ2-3,TGCGCCAGCAGCTTAGGACAGGGGGGAAGCACAGATACGCAGTATTTT,CASSLGQGGSTDTQYF